This TCR beta chain emerged from a study of CD8 T cells in ankylosing spondylitis. Study outcomes and limitations: Disease-linked clones reportedly concentrated significantly in matched ankylosing spondylitis synovial fluid.

This clonotype was counted ten times or more. Antigen: not known. Preparation of TCR beta libraries was done by quantitative 5'-RACE with molecular barcodes. TCRdb called the 5' RACE reads again in MiXCR, with one record for every CDR3 protein. In the table there are 200,000 to 300,000 distinct CDR3 sequences, around 9.2% of which are singletons. The sample consisted of blood, either unsorted or a sorted T cell fraction (not recorded which). The receptor's source is a male donor with ankylosing spondylitis or in good health (not recorded which).

CDR3 amino acids: CASSQEWVKGDTEAFF. The CDR3 DNA reads TGTGCCAGCAGCCAAGAGTGGGTCAAGGGTGACACTGAAGCTTTCTTT. This sequence joins TRBV3-1 and TRBJ1-1; no reliable D call. CDR3 length equals 16 residues. Germline CDR1 and CDR2: LGHDT and YNNKEL (reference sequence). V lost 0 bases, J lost 3 bases, and 14 bases lay in between. Full variable domain (missing parts from reference TRBV3-1 and TRBJ1-1): DTAVSQTPKYLVTQMGNDKSIKCEQNLGHDTMYWYKQDSKKFLKIMFSYNNKELIINETVPNRFSPKSPDKAHLNLHINSLELGDSAVYFCASSQEWVKGDTEAFFGQGTRLTVV.